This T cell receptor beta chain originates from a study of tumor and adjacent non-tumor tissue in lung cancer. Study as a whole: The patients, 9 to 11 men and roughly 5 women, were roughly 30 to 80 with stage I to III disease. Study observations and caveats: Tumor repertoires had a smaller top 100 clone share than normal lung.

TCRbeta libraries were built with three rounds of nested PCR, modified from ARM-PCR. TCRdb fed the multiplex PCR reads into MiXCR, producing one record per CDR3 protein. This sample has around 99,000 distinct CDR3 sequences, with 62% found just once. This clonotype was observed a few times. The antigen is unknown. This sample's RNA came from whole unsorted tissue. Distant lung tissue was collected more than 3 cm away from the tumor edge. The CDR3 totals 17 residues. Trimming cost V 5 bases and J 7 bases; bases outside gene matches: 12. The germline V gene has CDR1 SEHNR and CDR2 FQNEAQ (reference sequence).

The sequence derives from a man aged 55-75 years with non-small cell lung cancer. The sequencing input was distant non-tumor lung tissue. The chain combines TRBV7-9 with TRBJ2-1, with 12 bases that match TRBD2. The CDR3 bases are TGTGCCAGCAGCCCCCGACGGCTAGCGGGAGGGCCTAATGAGCAGTTCTTC. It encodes CASSPRRLAGGPNEQFF.